Below, 6 T cell receptor beta chains from the same sample are listed, as sequenced in a study of breast tumors, draining lymph nodes, adjacent tissues. The lymph nodes were axillary draining lymph nodes from breast cancer patients. Each CDR3 protein is one row after TCRdb ran MiXCR on the multiplex PCR reads. This table has under 250,000 distinct CDR3 sequences, approximately 30% appearing once. The material sequenced was axillary lymph node tissue. The receptors come from a female donor with breast cancer. Some clones in this sample may be carry-over from other donors' samples.

This clonotype was seen at least ten times. This rearrangement joins TRBV5-4 to TRBJ1-2, with TRBD1 as a possible D gene (5 bases). The V and J ends lost 4 bases and 7 bases respectively, with 14 bases between them. Germline V gives CDR1 SGHNT, CDR2 YYREEE (reference sequence). The CDR3 is 13 amino acids. The CDR3 is CASSTPGQGGYTF. The DNA of the CDR3 is TGTGCCAGCAGCACCCCGGGGCAGGGTGGCTACACCTTC.

This clonotype has only a few counts. The V call is TRBV6-2 or TRBV6-3, the J call TRBJ1-2; TRBD1 matches 7 bases. From germline, CDR1 is MNHEY and CDR2 SVGEGT. J lost 9 bases, V lost 7 bases, and 17 bases had no gene match. This CDR3 has 15 residues. CDR3 sequence: CASKPTGDPRLRYTF. CDR3 nucleotide sequence: TGTGCCAGCAAGCCCACAGGGGACCCCCGCCTCCGCTACACCTTC.

This clonotype was recorded at least ten times. V and J are TRBV11-2 and TRBJ2-1; 12 bases are a match to TRBD2. Germline CDR1 reads SGHAT; CDR2 reads FQNNGV. V was pared by 5 bases and J by 9 bases, with 8 bases of the junction left unmatched. The CDR3 sequence is 15 residues long. DNA of the CDR3: TGTGCCAGCAGCACGACTAGCGGGAGTTCTATTGAGCAGTTCTTC. This codes for CASSTTSGSSIEQFF.

This clonotype showed up many times. The chain joins TRBV7-6 to TRBJ1-6; a weak D match, TRBD1 (6 bases). The germline V gene has CDR1 SGHVS and CDR2 FNYEAQ. CDR3 length equals 17 residues. V lost 5 bases and J 0 bases, leaving 14 bases between the germline ends. This chain's CDR3 is CASSRQASSSYNSPLHF. The CDR3 bases are TGTGCCAGCAGCAGACAGGCCTCGAGCTCCTATAATTCACCCCTCCACTTT.

Comment on this clonotype: A much larger clone sits a single nucleotide away, making a read error possible. This chain joins TRBV6-2 or TRBV6-3 and TRBJ2-2; a weak D match, TRBD2 (5 bases). The germline CDR1 and CDR2 sequences are MNHEY and SVGEGT. The CDR3 is 15 residues long. The CDR3 bases are TGTGCCAGCAGCAAGACTACACGGAACGCCGGGGAGCTGTTTTTT. It specifies CASSKTTRNAGELFF.

In this sample, this clonotype turned up once. The chain is built from TRBV6-5 and TRBJ2-3; TRBD2 matches 10 bases. Germline V CDR1 and CDR2: MNHEY, SVGAGI. The CDR3 is 15 amino acids. V trimming: 6 bases; J trimming: 11 bases; junction bases outside the gene matches: 14. The DNA for the CDR3 is TGTGCCAGCAGCTTCAGCGGGAGGGCTAACAATGAGCAGTATTTT. It encodes CASSFSGRANNEQYF.